Detailed here is one T cell receptor beta chain. Which antigen it targets is not known. One base away there is no much larger clone; base qualities are not given. This specimen belongs to a study of blood T cell repertoires in COVID-19 (dated by TCRdb to about 2020). General notes on the study: Collaborator samples came from the United States, Italy and Spain and covered acute and convalescent phases of COVID-19. Subjects who had been exposed to COVID-19, were actively infected with it, or had recovered from it provided the deeply sampled blood TCRbeta repertoires that made up the dataset. The material from the prospective study consisted of cDNA or gDNA derived from T cells, B-cell-depleted T cells, or PBMCs. The repertoires were released in a freely available public database meant as a resource for research on the immune response to SARS-CoV-2. Where HLA class I and class II types were available, the types were taken from metadata supplied by the sample provider, not from assay-based typing. The samples were drawn from two sources: the first 160 participants of the ongoing ImmuneRACE study, and 950 to 1,500 subjects contributed by 6 global collaborators. The sample metadata nearly always contained a de-identified subject ID, COVID-19 status, age in years and sex. The full study reports these points: How much clinical and demographic metadata was included differed by source and by participant, and the metadata was provided uncurated.

The collaborating institutions used their own protocols to collect whole blood in K2EDTA tubes. For TCRbeta analysis, collaborators shipped samples as frozen whole blood, isolated PBMCs, or DNA extracted from either of those sample types. The cysteine opens and the phenylalanine closes a CDR3 of 18 amino acids. Only the CDR3 DNA stays, 54 bases, in frame from base 1. At the junction V is shortened by 2 bases and J by 1 base; bases outside the gene matches: 11. TCRbeta CDR3 regions were amplified from genomic DNA by means of the immunoSEQ Assay, a bias-controlled multiplex PCR. The original methods were these. Within the assay, amplification of reference gene primers was used to estimate how many nucleated cells each sample contained. To quantify the absolute abundance of each unique TCRbeta CDR3 rearrangement, sequence reads were collapsed and filtered. Productive Simpson clonality was computed per sample as the square root of Simpson's diversity index over productive rearrangements. The table comes from immuneACCESS by way of TCRdb, which keeps in-frame sequences with V and J called. Part of the clones is missing from these tables; in studies checked, under half for an unresolved V gene and the rest for unknown reasons. The V and J calls and clone size come from that table; D and trimming were worked out from the DNA. This sample lists 150,000 to 200,000 clones; approximately 80% were detected once. Of the sample, 2.9% falls within the top ten clones.

The rearranged segments are TRBV23-1 and TRBJ1-5; 7 bases in the middle match TRBD1. TRBV23-1 is an open reading frame whose function is uncertain. This clonotype was sampled from a woman aged 55-69 years with acute or convalescent COVID-19. The specimen was peripheral blood. DNA sequence: TGCGCCAGCAGTCAAGGAAGGAGGGGGCTAAGGAGCAATCAGCCCCAGCATTTT. This sequence encodes CASSQGRRGLRSNQPQHF.